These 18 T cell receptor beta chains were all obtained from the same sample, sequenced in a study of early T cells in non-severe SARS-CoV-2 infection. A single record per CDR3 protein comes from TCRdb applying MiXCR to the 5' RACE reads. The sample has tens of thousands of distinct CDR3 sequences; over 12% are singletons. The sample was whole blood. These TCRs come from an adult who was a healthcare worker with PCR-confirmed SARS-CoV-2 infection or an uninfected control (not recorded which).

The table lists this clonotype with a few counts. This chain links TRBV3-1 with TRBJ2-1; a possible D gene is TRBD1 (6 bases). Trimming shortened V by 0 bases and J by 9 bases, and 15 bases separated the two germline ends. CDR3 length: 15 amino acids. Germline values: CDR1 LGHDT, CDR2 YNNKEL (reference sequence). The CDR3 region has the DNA TGTGCCAGCAGCCAAGATGTGAACAGGGACGGTGAGCAGTTCTTC. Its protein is CASSQDVNRDGEQFF.

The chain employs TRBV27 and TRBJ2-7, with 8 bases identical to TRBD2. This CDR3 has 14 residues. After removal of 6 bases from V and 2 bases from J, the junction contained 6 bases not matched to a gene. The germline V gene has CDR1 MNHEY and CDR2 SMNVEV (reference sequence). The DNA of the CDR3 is TGTGCCAGCAGACGCACAGCGGGGGCCTACGAGCAGTACTTC. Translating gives CASRRTAGAYEQYF.

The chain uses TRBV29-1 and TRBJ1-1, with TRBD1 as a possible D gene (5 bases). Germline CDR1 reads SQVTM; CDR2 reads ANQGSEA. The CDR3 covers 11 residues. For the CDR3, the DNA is TGCAGTGGACACGAGGGAACTGAAGCTTTCTTT. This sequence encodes CSGHEGTEAFF.

CDR3 residues: CASSDWAEAFF. The CDR3 nucleotides read TGCGCCAGCAGCGATTGGGCTGAAGCTTTCTTT. The chain recombines TRBV5-1 with TRBJ1-1; no clear D gene. Germline V gene lookup returns CDR1 SGHRS and CDR2 YFSETQ. The CDR3 is made up of 11 amino acids. The V and J ends lost 4 bases and 6 bases respectively, with 7 bases between them.

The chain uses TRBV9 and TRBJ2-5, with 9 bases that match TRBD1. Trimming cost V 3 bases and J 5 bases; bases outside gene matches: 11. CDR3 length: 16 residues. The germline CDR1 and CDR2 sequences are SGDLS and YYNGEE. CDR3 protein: CASSAGSGQGSETQYF. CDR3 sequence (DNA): TGTGCCAGCAGCGCCGGTTCAGGACAGGGGAGCGAGACCCAGTACTTC.

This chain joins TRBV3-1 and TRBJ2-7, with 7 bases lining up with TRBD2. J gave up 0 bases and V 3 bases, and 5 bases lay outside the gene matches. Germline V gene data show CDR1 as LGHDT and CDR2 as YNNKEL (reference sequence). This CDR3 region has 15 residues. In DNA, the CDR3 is TGTGCCAGCAGCCAGGAAGGACTAGGCTCCTACGAGCAGTACTTC. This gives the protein CASSQEGLGSYEQYF.

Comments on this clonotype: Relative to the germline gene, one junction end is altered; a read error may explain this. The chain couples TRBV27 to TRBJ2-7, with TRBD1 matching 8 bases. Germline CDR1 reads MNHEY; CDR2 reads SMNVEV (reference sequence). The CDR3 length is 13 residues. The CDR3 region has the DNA TGTGCCAGCAGTCACGGACAGGGCTACGGGCAGTACTTC. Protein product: CASSHGQGYGQYF.

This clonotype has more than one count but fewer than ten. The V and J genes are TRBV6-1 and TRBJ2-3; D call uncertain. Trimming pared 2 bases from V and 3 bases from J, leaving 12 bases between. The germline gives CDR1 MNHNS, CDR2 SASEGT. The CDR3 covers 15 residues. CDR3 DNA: TGTGCCAGCAGTGAATCCGGTTATCGAACAGATACGCAGTATTTT. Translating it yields CASSESGYRTDTQYF.

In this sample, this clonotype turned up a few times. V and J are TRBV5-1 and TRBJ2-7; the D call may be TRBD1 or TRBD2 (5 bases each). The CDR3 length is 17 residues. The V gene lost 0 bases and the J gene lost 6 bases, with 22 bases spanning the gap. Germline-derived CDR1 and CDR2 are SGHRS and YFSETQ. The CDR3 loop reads CASSLGVNRLLAGEQYF. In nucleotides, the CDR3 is TGCGCCAGCAGCTTGGGGGTTAACAGGCTGCTCGCGGGCGAGCAGTACTTC.

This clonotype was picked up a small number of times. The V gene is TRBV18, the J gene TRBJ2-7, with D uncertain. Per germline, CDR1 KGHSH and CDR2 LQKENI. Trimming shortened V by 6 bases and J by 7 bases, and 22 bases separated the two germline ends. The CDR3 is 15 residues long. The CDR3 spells CASSLSSEQSREQYF. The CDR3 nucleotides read TGTGCCAGCTCTCTTAGTAGTGAGCAGTCACGAGAGCAGTACTTC.

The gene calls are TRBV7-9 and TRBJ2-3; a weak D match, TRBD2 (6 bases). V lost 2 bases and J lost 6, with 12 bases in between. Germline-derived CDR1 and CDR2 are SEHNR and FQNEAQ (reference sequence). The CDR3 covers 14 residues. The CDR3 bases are TGTGCCAGCAGCTTAACTACTAGCCGCGATACGCAGTATTTT. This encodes CASSLTTSRDTQYF.

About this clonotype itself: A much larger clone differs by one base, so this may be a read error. Here the CDR3 reads CASSLGQHNSPLHF. CDR3 coding DNA: TGTGCCAGCAGCCTGGGACAGCATAATTCACCCCTCCACTTT. The chain recombines TRBV7-9 with TRBJ1-6; TRBD1 agrees at 7 bases. Germline loops: CDR1 SEHNR, CDR2 FQNEAQ (reference sequence). The V segment lost 5 bases and the J segment 5 bases; nucleotides outside the gene matches: 3. This CDR3 has 14 amino acids.

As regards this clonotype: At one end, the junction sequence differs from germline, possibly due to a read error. The CDR3 DNA reads as TGTGCTAGTGGTTCTCCCGGGGGCTCCCATAATTCACCCCTCCACTTT. It is translated as CASGSPGGSHNSPLHF. The rearrangement joins TRBV12-5 to TRBJ1-6, with TRBD1 as a possible D gene (6 bases). Per germline, CDR1 LGHNT and CDR2 FRNRAP. The CDR3 runs 16 residues. Combining the CDR3 with reference TRBV12-5 and TRBJ1-6 gives the whole variable domain DARVTQTPRHKVTEMGQEVTMRCQPILGHNTVFWYRQTMMQGLELLAYFRNRAPLDDSGMPKDRFSAEMPDATLATLKIQPSEPRDSAVYFCASGSPGGSHNSPLHFGNGTRLTVT.

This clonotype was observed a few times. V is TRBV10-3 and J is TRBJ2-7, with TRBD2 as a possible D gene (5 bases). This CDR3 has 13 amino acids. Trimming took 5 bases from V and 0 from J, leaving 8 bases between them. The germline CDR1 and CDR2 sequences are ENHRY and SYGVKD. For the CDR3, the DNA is TGTGCCATCAGTCGCGGGCCCTCCTACGAGCAGTACTTC. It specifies CAISRGPSYEQYF.

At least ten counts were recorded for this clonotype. CDR3 sequence reads: CASSSEGSGAGELFF. In DNA, the CDR3 is TGTGCCAGCAGCTCAGAGGGATCAGGGGCCGGGGAGCTGTTTTTT. The chain couples TRBV28 to TRBJ2-2; the D gene is possibly TRBD1 (6 bases). The CDR3 consists of 15 residues. Germline-derived CDR1 and CDR2 are MDHEN and SYDVKM. Trimming pared 6 bases from V and 6 bases from J, leaving 17 bases between.

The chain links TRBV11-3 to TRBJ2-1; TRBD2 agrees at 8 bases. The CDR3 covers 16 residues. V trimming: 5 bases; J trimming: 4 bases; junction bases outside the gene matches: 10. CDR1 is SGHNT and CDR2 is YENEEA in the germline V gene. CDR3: CASSLREGLTYNEQFF. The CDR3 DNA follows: TGTGCCAGCAGCCTCCGGGAGGGCCTGACTTACAATGAGCAGTTCTTC. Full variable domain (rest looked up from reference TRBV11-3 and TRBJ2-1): EAGVVQSPRYKIIEKKQPVAFWCNPISGHNTLYWYLQNLGQGPELLIRYENEEAVDDSQLPKDRFSAERLKGVDSTLKIQPAELGDSAVYLCASSLREGLTYNEQFFGPGTRLTVL.

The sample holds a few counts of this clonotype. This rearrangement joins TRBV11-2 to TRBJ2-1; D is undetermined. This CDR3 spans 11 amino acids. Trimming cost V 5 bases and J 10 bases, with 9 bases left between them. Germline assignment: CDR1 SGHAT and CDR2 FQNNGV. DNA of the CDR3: TGTGCCAGCAGCCCGGCGATAGAGCAGTTCTTC. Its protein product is CASSPAIEQFF.

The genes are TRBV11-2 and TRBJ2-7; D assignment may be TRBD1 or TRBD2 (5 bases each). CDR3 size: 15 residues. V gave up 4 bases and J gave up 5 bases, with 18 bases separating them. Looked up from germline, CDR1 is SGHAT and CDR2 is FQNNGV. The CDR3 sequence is CASSSLTGAGNEQYF. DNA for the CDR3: TGTGCCAGCAGCTCACTCACCGGGGCCGGGAACGAGCAGTACTTC.